A single sample gave rise to the 6 T cell receptor beta chains below, sequenced in a study of T cells after yellow fever vaccination. TCRdb reprocessed the 5' RACE reads via MiXCR and lists one record per CDR3 protein. The sample consists of some 560,000 distinct CDR3 sequences, about a sixth of them appearing once. The sequencing used PBMCs, collected roughly 5 days after the first yellow fever vaccination. These receptors were taken from a man younger than 30 who received the YFV17D yellow fever vaccine.

This clonotype was seen a handful of times. The chain employs TRBV20-1 and TRBJ1-5; tentative D call: TRBD1 (5 bases). Germline V gene lookup returns CDR1 DFQATT and CDR2 SNEGSKA (reference sequence). Trimming cost V 2 bases and J 4 bases, with 9 bases left between them. The length of the CDR3 is 13 residues. CDR3 DNA: TGCAGTGCTAGACCAAGGACAAATCAGCCCCAGCATTTT. Translated: CSARPRTNQPQHF.

This chain connects TRBV12-3 or TRBV12-4 to TRBJ2-1; 11 bases line up with TRBD2. Unmatched junction bases numbered 12, after V lost 10 bases and J lost 10 bases. CDR3 length: 14 amino acids. For the CDR3, the DNA is TGTGCCAACCAAGAACTAGCGGGGGCCGGGGAGCAGTTCTTC. Protein product: CANQELAGAGEQFF.

The chain has TRBV11-1 and TRBJ2-3; TRBD2 matches 12 bases. V was pared by 5 bases and J by 0 bases, with 12 bases of the junction left unmatched. The CDR3 runs 19 residues. Germline CDR1 reads SGHAT; CDR2 reads FQDESV (reference sequence). The CDR3 loop is CASSPGLAGTILSTDTQYF. CDR3 DNA: TGTGCCAGCAGCCCGGGACTAGCGGGCACGATACTGAGCACAGATACGCAGTATTTT.

This clonotype was found a few times. This chain uses TRBV7-9 with TRBJ1-2; 7 nucleotides agree with TRBD1. Germline CDR1 and CDR2: SEHNR and FQNEAQ (reference sequence). The CDR3 runs 14 residues. With V trimmed by 5 bases and J by 7 bases, 10 bases remained unmatched. The CDR3 nucleotides read TGTGCCAGCAGCCCCCTCCCGCAGGGGGGTGGCTACACCTTC. The encoded protein is CASSPLPQGGGYTF.

The chain employs TRBV4-1 and TRBJ2-5; TRBD2 aligns across 9 bases. V dropped 0 bases and J dropped 4; count of bases not matched to a gene: 6. The germline CDR1 and CDR2 sequences are MGHRA and YSYEKL. This CDR3 has 16 amino acids. CDR3 coding DNA: TGCGCCAGCAGCCAAGAGGGGCGGGGGGGCCGAGAGACCCAGTACTTC. Translated, it gives CASSQEGRGGRETQYF.

The chain links TRBV7-3 to TRBJ2-7, with 10 bases that match TRBD1. CDR3 length: 15 residues. The junction had 9 bases not matched to a gene; V was cut back by 5 bases and J by 5 bases. Germline CDR1 SGHTA, CDR2 FQGTGA. CDR3 amino acids: CASSEGQGSLHEQYF. CDR3 bases: TGTGCCAGCAGCGAGGGACAGGGGAGTTTGCACGAGCAGTACTTC.